The 8 T cell receptor beta chains given below trace back to one sample, sequenced in a study of T-cell memory formation after mild COVID-19. From the 5' RACE reads, TCRdb called clonotypes with MiXCR, one entry per CDR3 protein. The sample lists roughly 110,000 distinct CDR3 sequences; 22% were seen once. Sequenced material: PBMCs or a T cell subset sorted from them (not recorded which). The receptors shown here come from a man younger than 35 who had mild COVID-19 (a few samples of this study predate the infection). Cell type and time point are not known.

The V call is TRBV29-1, the J call TRBJ1-4; no reliable D call. The CDR3 is 13 amino acids. With 5 bases removed from V and 0 bases from J, the gap between germline ends came to 7 bases. In germline, CDR1 is SQVTM, CDR2 ANQGSEA. DNA for the CDR3: TGCAGCGTTCTGGATGCAACTAATGAAAAACTGTTTTTT. Amino acid sequence: CSVLDATNEKLFF.

This chain links TRBV7-2 with TRBJ1-1; the D is unclear. The V end was cut by 1 base, the J end by 0 bases, with 6 bases between. The CDR3 runs 14 residues. Germline V gives CDR1 SGHTA, CDR2 FQGNSA. The CDR3 bases are TGTGCCAGCAGCTTAGAGCCCATGAACACTGAAGCTTTCTTT. Amino acid sequence: CASSLEPMNTEAFF.

The V and J genes are TRBV3-1 and TRBJ2-7; D tentatively fits TRBD1 or TRBD2 (5 bases each). V lost 4 bases to trimming and J lost 6 bases, with 16 bases between them. CDR3 length: 14 residues. Germline CDR1 LGHDT, CDR2 YNNKEL (reference sequence). The CDR3 nucleotides are TGTGCCAGCAGCCTCCGGGGCTGGGGCGGCGAGCAGTACTTC. Its translation: CASSLRGWGGEQYF.

The chain joins TRBV6-5 to TRBJ1-2; perhaps TRBD1 as D (5 bases). This CDR3 is built from 15 residues. The ends were cut back, 2 bases at V and 5 bases at J, with 15 bases in the middle. The germline V gene has CDR1 MNHEY and CDR2 SVGAGI. The CDR3 loop reads CASSYGRALFYGYTF. The CDR3 nucleotides are TGTGCCAGCAGTTACGGCAGGGCCCTATTTTATGGCTACACCTTC.

V gene TRBV15 combines with J gene TRBJ2-1; D is possibly TRBD2 (5 bases). This CDR3 contains 13 residues. Germline V gene sequence: CDR1 LNHNV, CDR2 YYDKDF (reference sequence). Trimming took 4 bases from V and 6 from J, leaving 10 bases between them. CDR3 nucleotide sequence: TGTGCCACCAGCATACCGGGATTCAATGAGCAGTTCTTC. Protein: CATSIPGFNEQFF.

The chain links TRBV20-1 to TRBJ2-1; either TRBD1 or TRBD2 may fit D (5 bases each). V lost 5 bases, J lost 2 bases, and 22 bases lay in between. The germline CDR1 and CDR2 sequences are DFQATT and SNEGSKA (reference sequence). CDR3 size: 17 residues. For the CDR3, the DNA is TGCAGTGCTGAAAGGGACGGGACCTTACGGGCCTACAATGAGCAGTTCTTC. This translates into CSAERDGTLRAYNEQFF.

The genes are TRBV5-1 and TRBJ1-6; TRBD1 might be the D (6 bases). CDR3 length: 16 amino acids. Germline CDR1 and CDR2: SGHRS and YFSETQ. V was clipped by 1 base and J by 7 bases, with 15 bases between them. The CDR3 nucleotides read TGCGCCAGCAGCTTGAGTTGGGAGGGGGGGAATTCACCCCTCCACTTT. It translates to CASSLSWEGGNSPLHF.

This clonotype has only a few counts. The chain couples TRBV9 to TRBJ1-1; no clear D gene. Per germline, CDR1 SGDLS and CDR2 YYNGEE. The V and J ends lost 0 bases and 0 bases respectively, with 9 bases between them. The CDR3 consists of 15 residues. The chain's CDR3 is CASSVEETMNTEAFF. Written as DNA, the CDR3 is TGTGCCAGCAGCGTAGAAGAGACCATGAACACTGAAGCTTTCTTT. The full variable domain, completed using reference TRBV9 and TRBJ1-1, is DSGVTQTPKHLITATGQRVTLRCSPRSGDLSVYWYQQSLDQGLQFLIQYYNGEERAKGNILERFSAQQFPDLHSELNLSSLELGDSALYFCASSVEETMNTEAFFGQGTRLTVV.